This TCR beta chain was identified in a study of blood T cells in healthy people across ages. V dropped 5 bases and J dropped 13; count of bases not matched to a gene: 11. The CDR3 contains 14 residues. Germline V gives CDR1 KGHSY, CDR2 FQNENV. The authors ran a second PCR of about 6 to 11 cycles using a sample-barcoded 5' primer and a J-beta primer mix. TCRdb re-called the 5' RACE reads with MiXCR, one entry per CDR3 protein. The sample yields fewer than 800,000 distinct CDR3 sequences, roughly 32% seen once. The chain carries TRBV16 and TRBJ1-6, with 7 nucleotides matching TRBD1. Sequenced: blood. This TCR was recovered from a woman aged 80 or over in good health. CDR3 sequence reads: CASSKDRPADPLHF. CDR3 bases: TGTGCCAGCAGCAAGGACAGGCCTGCCGATCCCCTCCACTTT.